Below, one T cell receptor (beta chain) is given with its context. Its recognized antigen is unknown. It has no much larger one-base neighbor in the sample; base qualities were not kept. The data were taken from a study of T cell responses to AZD1222 COVID-19 vaccine (dated by TCRdb to the early 2020s). Notes on the research overall: AZD1222 recipients with second doses at about 4 weeks or about 12 weeks were pooled, because spike-specific TCR depth and breadth did not differ between schedules. A total of more than 230 trial participants underwent TCR sequencing, of whom about 210 received two doses of AZD1222 and roughly 25 received two doses of the MenACWY control vaccine. Enrollment into the trials was organized by age into subgroups of 18-55, 56-69 and 70-plus years, and those subgroups contained roughly 160, 29 and 62 TCR-sequenced participants, respectively. General findings and caveats noted by the study authors: Nearly half of unique spike-specific TCRs reportedly recognized epitopes outside regions mutated in the B.1.351 and B.1.1.7 variants. No day 14 peak-response samples were available, so repertoires were characterized only after the peak T cell response. Only five or six AZD1222 recipients were SARS-CoV-2 seropositive at baseline, limiting conclusions about previously exposed vaccinees. The 56-69-year group was small, and its depth increase did not reach significance, likely because of low power. Participants were mostly white British, with more females than males. The authors suggested clonal diversity may have been underestimated. CD4 TCRs associated with the vaccine covered the entire spike protein, and the dominant responses were in regions 160-218 and 743-854. After two AZD1222 doses, both the breadth and the depth of spike-specific TCRs were significantly higher than at day 0 and than in MenACWY recipients.

The CDR3 regions of human TCRbeta chains were subjected to immunosequencing. Concerning the study's data processing: Repertoire TCRs were matched against a reference library of SARS-CoV-2-specific TCRs generated with the MIRA antigen-specificity platform. Breadth meant the fraction of unique TCRs that were SARS-CoV-2-associated, whereas depth meant the fraction of total T cells that were SARS-CoV-2-associated. Using the MIRA data, every spike-specific TCR was mapped to the spike region that the TCR reacted to and assigned to either a CD4 or a CD8 class. Log10-transformed breadth and depth values were compared by one-way ANOVA with Sidak's multiple comparisons tests. In its TCRdb copy, this immuneACCESS table keeps in-frame sequences only and misses some clones. Where compared with another copy, unresolved V genes explain less than half of these, and the others have no known cause. V and J calls and clone size are as listed in that table; D and trimming were resolved from the DNA. In this sample the table shows 75,000 to 100,000 clones, about nine tenths of which occur a single time. Of the sample, 2% to 3% falls within the top ten clones.

Explained via the paper, the time point label denotes: baseline before first vaccination. Vaccinee samples came from UK trials COV001 and COV002, including a single-blind randomized controlled phase 2/3 trial of AZD1222 (ChAdOx1 nCoV-19) in healthy adults. For TCRbeta chain sequencing, PBMC samples were collected from trial participants at day 0 and at day 28 after the second dose. Trimming removed 0 bases from V and 0 bases from J, leaving 10 bases between the germline ends. From the germline V gene, CDR1 is SGHRS and CDR2 is YFSETQ. Spanning cysteine to phenylalanine, the CDR3 consists of 16 amino acids. Only the CDR3 DNA is retained, 48 bases long and in frame from the first base.

The sequence derives from an adult in good health. This chain joins TRBV5-1 to TRBJ2-1; a tentative D call is TRBD2 (6 bases match). The sample was peripheral blood, taken on day 0 of AZD1222 vaccination. The CDR3 here reads CASSLAAGSSYNEQFF. In nucleotides, the sequence is TGCGCCAGCAGCTTGGCTGCGGGGAGCTCCTACAATGAGCAGTTCTTC.